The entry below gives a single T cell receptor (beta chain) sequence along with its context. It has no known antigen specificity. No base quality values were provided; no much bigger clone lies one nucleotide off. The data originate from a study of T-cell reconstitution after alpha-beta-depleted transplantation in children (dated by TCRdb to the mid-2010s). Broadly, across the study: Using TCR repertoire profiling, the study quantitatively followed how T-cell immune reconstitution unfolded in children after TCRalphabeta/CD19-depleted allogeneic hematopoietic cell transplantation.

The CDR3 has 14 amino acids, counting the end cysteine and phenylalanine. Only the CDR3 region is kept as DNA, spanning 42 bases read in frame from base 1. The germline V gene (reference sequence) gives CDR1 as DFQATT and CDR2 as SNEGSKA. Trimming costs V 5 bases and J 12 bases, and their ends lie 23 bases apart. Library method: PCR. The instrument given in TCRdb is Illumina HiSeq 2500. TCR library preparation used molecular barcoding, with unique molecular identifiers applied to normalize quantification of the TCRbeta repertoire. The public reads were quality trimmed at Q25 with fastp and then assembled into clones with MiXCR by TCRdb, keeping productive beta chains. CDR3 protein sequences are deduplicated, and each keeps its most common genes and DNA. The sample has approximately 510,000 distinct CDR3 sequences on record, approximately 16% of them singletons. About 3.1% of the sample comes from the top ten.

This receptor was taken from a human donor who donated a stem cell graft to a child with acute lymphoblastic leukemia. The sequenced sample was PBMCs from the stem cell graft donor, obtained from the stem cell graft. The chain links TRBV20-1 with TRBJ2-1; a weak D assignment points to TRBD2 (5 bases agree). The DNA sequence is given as TGCAGTGCTGGGCCCTCGAGGGAGAGACTTCGGCAGTTCTTC. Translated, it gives CSAGPSRERLRQFF.